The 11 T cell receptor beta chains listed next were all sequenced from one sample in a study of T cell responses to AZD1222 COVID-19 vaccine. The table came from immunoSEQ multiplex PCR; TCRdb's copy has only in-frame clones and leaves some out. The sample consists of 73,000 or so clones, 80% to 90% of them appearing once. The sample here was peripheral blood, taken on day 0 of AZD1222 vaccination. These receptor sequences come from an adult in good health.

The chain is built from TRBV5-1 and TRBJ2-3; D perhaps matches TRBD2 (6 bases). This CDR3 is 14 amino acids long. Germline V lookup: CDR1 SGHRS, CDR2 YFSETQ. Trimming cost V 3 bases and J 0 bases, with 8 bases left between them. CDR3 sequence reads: CASSSGESTDTQYF. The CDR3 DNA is TGCGCCAGCAGCTCGGGAGAAAGCACAGATACGCAGTATTTT.

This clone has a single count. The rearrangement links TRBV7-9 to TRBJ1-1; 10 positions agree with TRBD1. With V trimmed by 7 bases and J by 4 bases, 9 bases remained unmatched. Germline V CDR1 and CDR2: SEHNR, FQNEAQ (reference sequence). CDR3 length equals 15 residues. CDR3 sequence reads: CASKDRGFAGTEAFF. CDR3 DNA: TGTGCCAGCAAGGACAGGGGGTTTGCAGGCACTGAAGCTTTCTTT.

The CDR3 reads CASSRGGIAYEQYF. The CDR3 region has the DNA TGTGCCAGCAGCCGAGGGGGAATCGCCTACGAGCAGTACTTC. This chain uses TRBV3-1 (or the pseudogene TRBV3-2) with TRBJ2-7; a weak D match, TRBD1 (6 bases). Per germline, CDR1 LGHDT and CDR2 YNNKEL (reference sequence). CDR3 size: 14 residues. V lost 4 bases, J lost 2 bases, and 12 bases lay in between.

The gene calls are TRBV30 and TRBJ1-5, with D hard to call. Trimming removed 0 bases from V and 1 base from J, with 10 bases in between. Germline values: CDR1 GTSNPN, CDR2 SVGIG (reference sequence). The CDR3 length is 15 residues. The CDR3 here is CAWSVGYGSNQPQHF. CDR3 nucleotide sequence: TGTGCCTGGAGTGTCGGATACGGGAGCAATCAGCCCCAGCATTTT.

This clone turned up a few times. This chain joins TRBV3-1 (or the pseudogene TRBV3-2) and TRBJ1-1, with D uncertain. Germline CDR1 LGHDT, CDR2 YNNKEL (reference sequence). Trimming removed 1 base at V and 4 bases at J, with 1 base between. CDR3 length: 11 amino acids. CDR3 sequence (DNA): TGTGCCAGCAGCCAAGCCACTGAAGCTTTCTTT. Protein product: CASSQATEAFF.

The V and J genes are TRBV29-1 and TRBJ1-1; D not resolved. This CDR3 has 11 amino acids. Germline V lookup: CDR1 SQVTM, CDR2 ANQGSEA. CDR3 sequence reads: CSSTEATEAFF. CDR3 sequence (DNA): TGCAGTTCGACTGAGGCCACTGAAGCTTTCTTT.

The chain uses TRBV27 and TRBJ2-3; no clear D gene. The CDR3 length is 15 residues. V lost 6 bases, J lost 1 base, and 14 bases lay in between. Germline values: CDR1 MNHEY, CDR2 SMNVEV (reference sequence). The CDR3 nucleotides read TGTGCCAGCAGCCAAAACCGCAAAGGCACAGATACGCAGTATTTT. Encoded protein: CASSQNRKGTDTQYF.

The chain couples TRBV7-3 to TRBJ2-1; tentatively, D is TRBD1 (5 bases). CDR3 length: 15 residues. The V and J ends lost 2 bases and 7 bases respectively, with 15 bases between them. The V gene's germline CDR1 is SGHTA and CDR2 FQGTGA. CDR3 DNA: TGTGCCAGCAGCTTACTCGGAGCAGGGCCTAATGAGCAGTTCTTC. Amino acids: CASSLLGAGPNEQFF.

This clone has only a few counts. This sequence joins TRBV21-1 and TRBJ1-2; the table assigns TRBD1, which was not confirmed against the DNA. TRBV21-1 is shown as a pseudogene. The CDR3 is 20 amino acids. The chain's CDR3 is CASSKAGGSNPRRANYGYTF. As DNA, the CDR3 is TGTGCCAGCAGCAAAGCAGGGGGATCAAATCCTAGGAGAGCTAACTATGGCTACACCTTC.

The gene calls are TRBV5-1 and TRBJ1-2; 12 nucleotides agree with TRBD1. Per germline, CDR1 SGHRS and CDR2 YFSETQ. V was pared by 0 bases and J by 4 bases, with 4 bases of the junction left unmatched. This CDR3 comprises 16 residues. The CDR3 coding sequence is TGCGCCAGCAGCTTGGTACCGGGACAGGGGGCCTATGGCTACACCTTC. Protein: CASSLVPGQGAYGYTF.

The DNA for the CDR3 is TGTGCCAGCAGCTTAAACCACTCGCCTCACTATGGCTACACCTTC. Translation gives CASSLNHSPHYGYTF. J is TRBJ1-2 and V is TRBV7-3; D call uncertain. Germline CDR1 reads SGHTA; CDR2 reads FQGTGA. The CDR3 runs to 15 residues. The V gene lost 1 base and the J gene lost 3 bases, with 12 bases spanning the gap.